Below are 3 T cell receptor beta chains sequenced from a single sample in a study of CD8 T cells in Susac syndrome. Roughly 0.45 to 1 ug RNA was reverse transcribed with random hexamers. TCRdb reanalysed the immunoSEQ multiplex PCR reads using MiXCR and keeps one entry per CDR3 protein. The sample contains a few hundred thousand distinct CDR3 sequences, about 95% of which appear only once. The sequencing sample was made of CD4+ T cells from PBMCs. The receptors here all came from a human donor with Susac syndrome.

This chain uses TRBV29-1 with TRBJ1-4, with 7 bases that match TRBD1. V lost 4 bases to trimming and J lost 3 bases; unmatched junction nucleotides: 2. The CDR3 has 13 amino acids. From germline, CDR1 is SQVTM and CDR2 ANQGSEA. The CDR3 nucleotides read TGCAGCGTTGGCCAGGGGGCTAATGAAAAACTGTTTTTT. This codes for CSVGQGANEKLFF.

The J gene is TRBJ2-5, the V gene TRBV30; D is possibly TRBD1 (5 bases). Germline lookup yields CDR1 GTSNPN and CDR2 SVGIG (reference sequence). This CDR3 spans 13 amino acids. The V and J ends lost 1 base and 2 bases respectively, with 8 bases between them. For the CDR3, the DNA is TGTGCCTGGAGTGAGAACAGGCAAGAGACCCAGTACTTC. Protein product: CAWSENRQETQYF.

J is TRBJ2-3 and V is TRBV30, with 9 nucleotides matching TRBD2. This CDR3 is 16 amino acids long. Germline V gives CDR1 GTSNPN, CDR2 SVGIG (reference sequence). Losses at the gene ends were 0 bases for V and 5 bases for J; bases not matched to a gene: 9. In DNA, the CDR3 is TGTGCCTGGAGTGTACTGGCGGGGGGGCGGATAGATACGCAGTATTTT. Its protein product is CAWSVLAGGRIDTQYF.